The clone carrying this TCR beta chain came up a few times. In germline, CDR1 is SQVTM, CDR2 ANQGSEA. The CDR3 is 13 residues long. After removal of 6 bases from V and 2 bases from J, the junction contained 3 bases not matched to a gene. Unique molecular identifiers were incorporated into the prepared TCRbeta library. TCRdb ran MiXCR on the PCR reads and lists one entry per CDR3 protein. The table lists 200,000 to 250,000 distinct CDR3 sequences, approximately 6.9% of them singletons. These data come from a study of T-cell reconstitution after alpha-beta-depleted transplantation in children. Here the sequenced sample was PBMCs, taken before TCRalphabeta/CD19-depleted stem cell transplant. This TCR was recovered from a boy aged 2-15 years with acute lymphoblastic leukemia, due to receive a stem cell transplant. J is TRBJ2-5 and V is TRBV29-1; 10 positions match TRBD2. This chain's CDR3 is CSVAGGSQETQYF. CDR3 nucleotide sequence: TGCAGCGTAGCGGGGGGGTCTCAAGAGACCCAGTACTTC.